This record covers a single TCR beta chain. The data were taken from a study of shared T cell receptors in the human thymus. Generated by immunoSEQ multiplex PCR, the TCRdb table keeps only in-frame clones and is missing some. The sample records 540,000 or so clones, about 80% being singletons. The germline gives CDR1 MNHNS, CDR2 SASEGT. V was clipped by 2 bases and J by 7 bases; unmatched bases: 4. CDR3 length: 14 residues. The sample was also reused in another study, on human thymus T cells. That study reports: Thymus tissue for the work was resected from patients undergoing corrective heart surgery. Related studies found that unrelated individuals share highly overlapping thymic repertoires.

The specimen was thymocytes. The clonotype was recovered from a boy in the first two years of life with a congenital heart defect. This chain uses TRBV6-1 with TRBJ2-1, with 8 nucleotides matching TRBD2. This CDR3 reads CASSESGRYNEQFF. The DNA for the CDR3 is TGTGCCAGCAGTGAAAGCGGGAGATATAATGAGCAGTTCTTC.